The 14 T cell receptor beta chains listed next were all sequenced from one sample in a study of T cells in Graves' hyperthyroidism and ophthalmopathy. What was amplified from RNA transcripts were TCR beta CDR3 regions. A set of HTBI primers served as the primers for a first-round RT-PCR of the TCR CDR3. TCRdb passed the multiplex PCR reads through MiXCR, listing each CDR3 protein once. In the table there are approximately 690,000 distinct CDR3 sequences, around 21% of which are singletons. Sequencing was done on a sample of blood. The receptors here all came from a man under 40 with Graves' ophthalmopathy.

With regard to this clonotype: This may be a read error, as it is one base from a much larger clone. The CDR3 coding sequence is TGTGCCAGCAGTTTACCTCCTCTAGGTCATGGCTACACCTTC. It encodes CASSLPPLGHGYTF. The chain joins TRBV28 to TRBJ1-2; no definite D call. The CDR3 length is 14 residues. Germline CDR1 reads MDHEN; CDR2 reads SYDVKM. Trimming left V 2 bases short and J 6 bases short, with 13 bases between.

This clonotype was observed a handful of times. The rearrangement links TRBV6-1 to TRBJ2-1; tentative D call: TRBD1 (5 bases). With 0 bases removed from V and 6 bases from J, the gap between germline ends came to 6 bases. The CDR3 sequence is 13 residues long. Germline values: CDR1 MNHNS, CDR2 SASEGT. CDR3 DNA: TGTGCCAGCAGTGAAGCGCAGGGCAATGAGCAGTTCTTC. Protein: CASSEAQGNEQFF.

A note on this clonotype: The junction departs from the called germline gene at one end, perhaps through a read error. The chain employs TRBV5-1 and TRBJ2-3; D may be TRBD2 (6 bases). The CDR3 extends over 13 amino acids. CDR1 and CDR2 (germline): SGHRS, YFSETQ. The CDR3 region has the DNA TGCCCCAGCAGGGCGGGGAGCACAGATACGCAGTATTTT. It specifies CPSRAGSTDTQYF.

This clonotype came up many times. This chain uses TRBV28 with TRBJ1-2; D gene unclear. The length of the CDR3 is 13 residues. Between the trimmed V and J ends, which lost 2 bases and 8 bases, there was a span of 12 bases. Germline CDR1 MDHEN, CDR2 SYDVKM. This CDR3 is CASSLSRLHGYTF. The DNA for the CDR3 is TGTGCCAGCAGTTTAAGCAGATTGCACGGCTACACCTTC.

This chain links TRBV7-2 with TRBJ2-1, with TRBD2 matching 11 bases. The CDR3 is 15 residues long. V was pared by 6 bases and J by 6 bases, with 7 bases of the junction left unmatched. Germline values: CDR1 SGHTA, CDR2 FQGNSA. DNA for the CDR3: TGTGCCAGCAGTAGCGGGGGACTAGCGGCCAATGAGCAGTTCTTC. Its translation: CASSSGGLAANEQFF.

There are a few counts of this clonotype. This chain joins TRBV19 and TRBJ1-2; maybe TRBD1 (6 bases). V gave up 1 base and J gave up 2 bases, with 8 bases separating them. Germline V gene data show CDR1 as LNHDA and CDR2 as SQIVND (reference sequence). The CDR3 sequence is 14 residues long. CDR3 in DNA: TGTGCCAGTAGTATAGGGGACAACAACTATGGCTACACCTTC. Translated, it gives CASSIGDNNYGYTF.

The V call is TRBV2, the J call TRBJ2-7, with 9 bases fitting TRBD2. The ends lost 7 bases at V and 6 bases at J; junction bases unmatched: 13. CDR1 is SNHLY, CDR2 FYNNEI, per germline. The CDR3 contains 15 residues. CDR3 in amino acids: CASTPRAGGPSEQYF. DNA for the CDR3: TGTGCCAGCACCCCCCGGGCGGGAGGGCCCTCCGAGCAGTACTTC.

This clonotype has a count of ten or more. The gene calls are TRBV28 and TRBJ1-2; the D is unclear. V dropped 6 bases and J dropped 7 bases, with 9 bases sitting between them. The CDR3 extends over 11 amino acids. The germline gives CDR1 MDHEN, CDR2 SYDVKM. The CDR3 is CASRSDGGYTF. The DNA of the CDR3 is TGTGCCAGCAGGTCGGACGGTGGCTACACCTTC.

The chain links TRBV7-3 to TRBJ2-1; TRBD2 agrees at 7 bases. V shed 4 bases, J shed 10 bases, and the junction held 4 bases outside the gene matches. Germline CDR1 reads SGHTA; CDR2 reads FQGTGA. The CDR3 consists of 12 residues. CDR3 coding DNA: TGTGCCAGCAGCTACTCAGCGGGAGAGCAGTTCTTC. It codes for CASSYSAGEQFF.

The sample holds a few counts of this clonotype. The rearrangement uses TRBV15 and TRBJ2-3; D not resolved. V gave up 5 bases and J gave up 6 bases, with 12 bases separating them. The CDR3 runs 13 residues. In germline, CDR1 is LNHNV, CDR2 YYDKDF (reference sequence). The CDR3, as DNA: TGTGCCACCAGCTCTCGTGGGGTGGATACGCAGTATTTT. Translation: CATSSRGVDTQYF.

This chain uses TRBV2 with TRBJ2-3; 9 bases line up with TRBD2. Unmatched junction bases numbered 9, after V lost 9 bases and J lost 2 bases. Germline assignment: CDR1 SNHLY and CDR2 FYNNEI. The CDR3 totals 15 residues. CDR3: CARTGLAPYTDTQYF. Written as DNA, the CDR3 is TGTGCCAGAACGGGACTAGCACCCTACACAGATACGCAGTATTTT.

The table lists this clonotype with many counts. The chain couples TRBV7-2 to TRBJ2-2; 8 nucleotides agree with TRBD1. The J segment lost 4 bases and the V segment lost 6 bases, leaving 7 bases of the junction unmatched. Germline lookup yields CDR1 SGHTA and CDR2 FQGNSA. This CDR3 comprises 15 residues. The CDR3 coding sequence is TGTGCCAGCAGAACAGGACAGGGAAGCACCGGGGAGCTGTTTTTT. This sequence encodes CASRTGQGSTGELFF.

The sample holds a few counts of this clonotype. The J gene is TRBJ2-5, the V gene TRBV6-1; 14 nucleotides align to TRBD2. Trimming took 6 bases from V and 2 from J; bases not matched to a gene: 5. From germline, CDR1 is MNHNS and CDR2 SASEGT. The CDR3 length is 16 residues. The CDR3, as DNA: TGTGCCAGCAGCGGGACTAGCGGGAGAGTACAAGAGACCCAGTACTTC. Translated, it gives CASSGTSGRVQETQYF.

This clonotype was detected many times. This chain links TRBV6-5 with TRBJ1-2, with TRBD1 matching over 9 bases. The CDR3 length is 15 residues. Germline V gene data show CDR1 as MNHEY and CDR2 as SVGAGI. With 0 bases clipped from V and 4 bases from J, the junction kept 3 bases outside the gene matches. In DNA form, the CDR3 reads TGTGCCAGCAGTTACTCTGGGACAGGGAGCTATGGCTACACCTTC. It specifies CASSYSGTGSYGYTF.